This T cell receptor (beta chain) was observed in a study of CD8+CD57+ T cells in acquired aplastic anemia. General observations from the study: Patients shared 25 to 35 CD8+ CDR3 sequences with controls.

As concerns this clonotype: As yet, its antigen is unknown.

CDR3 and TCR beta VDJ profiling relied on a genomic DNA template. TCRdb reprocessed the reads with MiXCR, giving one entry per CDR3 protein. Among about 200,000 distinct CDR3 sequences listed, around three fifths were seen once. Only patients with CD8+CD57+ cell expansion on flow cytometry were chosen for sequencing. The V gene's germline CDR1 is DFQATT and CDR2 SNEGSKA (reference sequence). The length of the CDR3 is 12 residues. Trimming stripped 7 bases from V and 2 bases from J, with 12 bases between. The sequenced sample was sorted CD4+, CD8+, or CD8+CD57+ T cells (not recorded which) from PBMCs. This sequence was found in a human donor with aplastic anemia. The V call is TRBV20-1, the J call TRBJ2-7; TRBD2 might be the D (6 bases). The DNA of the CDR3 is TGCAGTGGATTGGAGGGTGCCTACGAGCAGTACTTC. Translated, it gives CSGLEGAYEQYF.